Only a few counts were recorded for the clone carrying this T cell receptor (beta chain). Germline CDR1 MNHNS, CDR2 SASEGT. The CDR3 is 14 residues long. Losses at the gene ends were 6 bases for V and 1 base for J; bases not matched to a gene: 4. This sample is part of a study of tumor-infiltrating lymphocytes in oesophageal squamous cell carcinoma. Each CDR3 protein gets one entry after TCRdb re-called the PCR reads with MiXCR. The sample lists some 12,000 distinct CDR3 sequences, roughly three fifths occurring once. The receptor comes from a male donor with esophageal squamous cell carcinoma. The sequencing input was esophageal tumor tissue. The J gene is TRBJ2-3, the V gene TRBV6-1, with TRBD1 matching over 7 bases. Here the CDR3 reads CASSHGTGTDTQYF. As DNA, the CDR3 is TGTGCCAGCAGCCACGGGACAGGCACAGATACGCAGTATTTT.